Reported below is one TCR beta chain. Unique molecular identifiers were incorporated into the prepared TCRbeta library. TCRdb fed the PCR reads into MiXCR, producing one record per CDR3 protein. The repertoire includes fewer than 550,000 distinct CDR3 sequences, under 13% of them detected once, and 4.5% to 6% sits in the top ten. These data belong to a study of T-cell reconstitution after alpha-beta-depleted transplantation in children. CDR3 size: 14 residues. Germline CDR1 SGHRS, CDR2 YFSETQ. Trimming removed 3 bases at V and 2 bases at J, with 8 bases between. The chain combines TRBV5-1 with TRBJ2-2; D unresolved. The input for sequencing was PBMCs from the stem cell graft donor, taken from the stem cell graft. This TCR was recovered from a human donor who donated a stem cell graft to a child with acute myeloid leukemia. The CDR3 DNA follows: TGCGCCAGCAGCTCCTATAAAAACACCGGGGAGCTGTTTTTT. It codes for CASSSYKNTGELFF.